Described below is a single T cell receptor beta chain sequence and its context. The sample comes from a study of blood T cell repertoires in COVID-19. Study background: Some COVID-19 samples were acute and others convalescent; all came from the United States, Italy and Spain. T cells, B-cell-depleted T cells, or PBMCs supplied cDNA or gDNA.

Authors' data handling: Nucleated cell number was recorded as an estimate derived from reference gene primer amplification. The protocol was immunoSEQ multiplex PCR, while the TCRdb copy is restricted to in-frame clones and leaves out a portion. The DNA was the basis for D and trimming; V, J and clone size are from that table. The sample yields about 250,000 clones, about 79% seen once. CDR1 is SGHDN and CDR2 is FVKESK in the germline V gene. Trimming cost V 4 bases and J 5 bases, with 12 bases left between them. This CDR3 contains 13 residues. The sequence derives from a man older than 75 with acute or convalescent COVID-19. This sequence joins TRBV14 and TRBJ2-7; perhaps TRBD1 as D (6 bases). Source material: peripheral blood. Written as DNA, the CDR3 is TGTGCCAGCAGCCTCTTACAGGGACACGAGCAGTACTTC. Its translation: CASSLLQGHEQYF.